The sequence of this T cell receptor beta chain was determined in a study of T cells in Graves' hyperthyroidism and ophthalmopathy. The overall study: Once the initial diagnosis was made, peripheral blood was obtained before any treatment.

RNA transcripts served as the template for amplifying TCR beta CDR3 regions. First-round RT-PCR of the TCR CDR3 relied on the HTBI primer set. TCRdb recomputed calls from the multiplex PCR reads with MiXCR, one row per CDR3 protein. Of about 760,000 distinct CDR3 sequences listed, about 35% are singletons. Diagnoses used clinical symptoms, serum thyroxine and TRAb, thyroid ultrasound and orbital computed tomography. The authors took PBMCs from 10 ml fresh peripheral blood. CDR1 and CDR2 (germline): SGDLS, YYNGEE. This CDR3 region has 13 residues. As concerns this clonotype: This sequence may be a read error, since a much larger clone differs from it by one base.

The chain employs TRBV9 and TRBJ1-1; D possibly corresponds to TRBD1 (6 bases). This clonotype was sampled from a woman in her thirties or forties with Graves' hyperthyroidism. The sample was blood. The CDR3 nucleotides read TGTGTCAGCAGCGTATCCGGGACAAACGAAGCTTTCTTT. Encoded protein: CVSSVSGTNEAFF.